This T cell receptor beta chain stems from a study of cytomegalovirus exposure and HLA in healthy donors. Overall study findings and caveats: Immune exposure data for these donors was limited to CMV serostatus. A later analysis found TCR association rates differed by HLA locus, highest for DRB1 and lowest for HLA-C.

This clone has just one count. Its matching antigen is unknown. Vbeta (60) and Jbeta (13) primers were used in the PCR. Here immunoSEQ multiplex PCR was the method, and the copy in TCRdb shows in-frame clones only, minus some. The table includes more than 150,000 clones, 77% detected once. With 1 base removed from V and 2 bases from J, the gap between germline ends came to 9 bases. The CDR3 has 15 amino acids. CDR1 SEHNR and CDR2 FQNEAQ come from the germline V gene (reference sequence). While unrecorded immune exposures were likely, the donors were nominally healthy when sampled. The TCR comes from a man aged 18 to 35 in good health and CMV-seronegative. V usage is TRBV7-9 and J usage is TRBJ2-1; tentative D call: TRBD1 (6 bases). Sequenced sample: PBMCs. This chain's CDR3 is CASSLVDSPYNEQFF. The DNA of the CDR3 is TGTGCCAGCAGCTTAGTGGACAGTCCCTACAATGAGCAGTTCTTC.